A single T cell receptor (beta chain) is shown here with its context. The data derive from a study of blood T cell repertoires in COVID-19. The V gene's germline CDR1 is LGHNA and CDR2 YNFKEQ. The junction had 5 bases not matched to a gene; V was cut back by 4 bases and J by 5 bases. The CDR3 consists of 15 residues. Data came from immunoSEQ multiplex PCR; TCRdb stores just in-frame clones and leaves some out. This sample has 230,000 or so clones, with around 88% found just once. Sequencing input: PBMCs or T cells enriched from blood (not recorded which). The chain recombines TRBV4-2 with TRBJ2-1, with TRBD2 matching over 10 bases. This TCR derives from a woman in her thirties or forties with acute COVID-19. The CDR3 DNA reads TGTGCCAGCAGCCGTACTAGCGGGGCCAACAATGAGCAGTTCTTC. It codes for CASSRTSGANNEQFF.